Shown below are 20 T cell receptor beta chains from a single sample sequenced in a study of shared clonotypes between healthy human individuals. CD45RO negativity and positive selection for CCR7 defined naive CD8 cells, a population that excluded terminally differentiated effector memory CD45RA+ cells. Assay used: immunoSEQ multiplex PCR; TCRdb lists only in-frame clones, some missing. The sample holds millions of clones, about 92% seen once. The sequenced sample consisted of naive CD8+ T cells from PBMCs. The receptors here all came from a man aged 18 to 29 in good health. Some clones in this sample may be carry-over from other donors' samples.

The chain carries TRBV15 and TRBJ2-7; 8 bases are a match to TRBD1. From germline, CDR1 is LNHNV and CDR2 YYDKDF (reference sequence). Germline trimming cut 4 bases from V and 2 bases from J; bases unmatched to any gene: 10. CDR3 length: 16 amino acids. Here the CDR3 DNA reads TGTGCCACCAGCAAAACCCCACAGGGGGAGACCTACGAGCAGTACTTC. Protein: CATSKTPQGETYEQYF.

This clone has only one observation. The chain uses TRBV5-1 and TRBJ2-2, with 9 bases lining up with TRBD2. The V gene end was trimmed by 0 bases and the J gene end by 4 bases; junction bases not matched to a gene: 7. Germline-derived CDR1 and CDR2 are SGHRS and YFSETQ. The length of the CDR3 is 17 residues. For the CDR3, the DNA is TGCGCCAGCAGCTTGGTAGCTCGCGGGAGGGGCACCGGGGAGCTGTTTTTT. Translated, it gives CASSLVARGRGTGELFF. Supplemented by reference TRBV5-1 and TRBJ2-2, the full variable domain reads KAGVTQTPRYLIKTRGQQVTLSCSPISGHRSVSWYQQTPGQGLQFLFEYFSETQRNKGNFPGRFSGRQFSNSRSEMNVSTLELGDSALYLCASSLVARGRGTGELFFGEGSRLTVL.

The chain uses TRBV13 and TRBJ2-7; the match to TRBD2 covers 9 bases. V was pared by 5 bases and J by 5 bases, with 4 bases of the junction left unmatched. Per germline, CDR1 PRHDT and CDR2 FYEKMQ (reference sequence). The CDR3 is made up of 13 amino acids. The CDR3, as DNA: TGTGCCAGCAGCACCCGCGGGAGGGACGAGCAGTACTTC. Amino acid sequence: CASSTRGRDEQYF.

DNA for the CDR3: TGTGCCAGCACCTGGGACAGGGCGTTCAATGAGCAGTTCTTC. Protein product: CASTWDRAFNEQFF. V usage is TRBV7-9 and J usage is TRBJ2-1, with 9 nucleotides matching TRBD1. J lost 6 bases, V lost 7 bases, and 7 bases had no gene match. The CDR3 has 14 residues. The germline CDR1 and CDR2 sequences are SEHNR and FQNEAQ (reference sequence).

The rearrangement links TRBV4-2 to TRBJ2-1; 10 nucleotides agree with TRBD2. Germline V gene data show CDR1 as LGHNA and CDR2 as YNFKEQ. The CDR3 sequence is 18 residues long. V lost 0 bases, J lost 7 bases, and 12 bases stayed unmatched. CDR3 region: CASSQDGVAGGPGNEQFF. Written as DNA, the CDR3 is TGTGCCAGCAGCCAAGATGGGGTAGCGGGAGGTCCCGGAAATGAGCAGTTCTTC.

This sequence joins TRBV28 and TRBJ2-3; 12 bases agree with TRBD2. The V and J ends lost 4 bases and 5 bases, in that order; junction bases with no gene match: 19. The CDR3 consists of 20 residues. Germline assignment: CDR1 MDHEN and CDR2 SYDVKM. The CDR3: CASSSTVPASGRALRDTQYF. CDR3 DNA sequence: TGTGCCAGCAGTTCGACAGTACCTGCTAGCGGGAGGGCCCTCAGAGATACGCAGTATTTT.

The J gene is TRBJ1-1, the V gene TRBV28, with 7 nucleotides matching TRBD1. Germline V gene data show CDR1 as MDHEN and CDR2 as SYDVKM. CDR3 size: 15 residues. The J segment lost 4 bases and the V segment lost 1 base, leaving 6 bases of the junction unmatched. The CDR3 here is CASSLLKGAPTEAFF. DNA for the CDR3: TGTGCCAGCAGTTTATTGAAGGGGGCGCCCACTGAAGCTTTCTTT.

This clone was picked up one time. This chain joins TRBV13 and TRBJ1-2; a weak D match, TRBD1 (6 bases). Germline V CDR1 and CDR2: PRHDT, FYEKMQ (reference sequence). The V end lost 5 bases, the J end lost 0 bases, and 13 bases lay between the germline ends. The length of the CDR3 is 15 residues. The CDR3 region is CASSPGTLSNYGYTF. As DNA, the CDR3 is TGTGCCAGCAGCCCGGGGACACTATCTAACTATGGCTACACCTTC.

V usage is TRBV5-4 and J usage is TRBJ2-1; 8 bases fit TRBD2. After removal of 3 bases from V and 7 bases from J, the junction contained 9 bases not matched to a gene. Germline CDR1 reads SGHNT; CDR2 reads YYREEE (reference sequence). This CDR3 is built from 15 residues. The CDR3 region is CASSSGTSLTNEQFF. For the CDR3, the DNA is TGTGCCAGCAGCTCCGGGACTAGTCTTACGAATGAGCAGTTCTTC.

With regard to this clone: An end of the junction does not agree with germline; a read error may underlie this. The chain employs TRBV2 and TRBJ1-1, with D possibly matching TRBD1 (6 bases). There are 9 residues in the CDR3. The germline CDR1 and CDR2 sequences are SNHLY and FYNNEI. The CDR3 spells CASSVRGSF. The CDR3 DNA reads as TGTGCCAGCAGCGTCAGGGGAAGCTTT.

The chain has TRBV7-9 and TRBJ2-1; TRBD2 might be the D (5 bases). Germline loops: CDR1 SEHNR, CDR2 FQNEAQ (reference sequence). Trimming stripped 8 bases from V and 8 bases from J, with 19 bases between. This CDR3 has 14 amino acids. The CDR3 nucleotides read TGTGCCAGCTGTTTGGGTAGCGTGTGCCATGAGCAGTTCTTC. This translates into CASCLGSVCHEQFF.

This sequence joins TRBV10-2 and TRBJ2-7; 7 bases line up with TRBD2. The germline CDR1 and CDR2 sequences are WSHSY and SAAADI. With 9 bases clipped from V and 3 bases from J, the junction kept 17 bases outside the gene matches. This CDR3 has 16 amino acids. CDR3 amino acids: CASVGSPAGVLYEQYF. DNA for the CDR3: TGCGCCAGTGTTGGGTCCCCGGCGGGAGTCCTCTACGAGCAGTACTTC.

This chain links TRBV27 with TRBJ1-6; D is perhaps TRBD1 (6 bases). Germline CDR1 MNHEY, CDR2 SMNVEV (reference sequence). There are 17 residues in the CDR3. The germline V and J ends were trimmed by 2 bases and 7 bases, with 18 bases remaining between them. CDR3 residues: CASSLLQGLGSNSPLHF. In DNA form, the CDR3 reads TGTGCCAGCAGTTTACTACAGGGCTTAGGGTCCAATTCACCCCTCCACTTT.

V usage is TRBV7-6 and J usage is TRBJ1-2, with 9 bases lining up with TRBD1. Trimming at V came to 4 bases and at J to 4 bases, leaving 4 bases not matched to a gene. The CDR3 is 14 amino acids. Per the germline V gene, CDR1 is SGHVS and CDR2 is FNYEAQ. The CDR3 sequence is CASSSGTGLYGYTF. In DNA, the CDR3 is TGTGCCAGCAGCTCAGGGACAGGGCTCTATGGCTACACCTTC. Full variable domain (outside the CDR3, taken from reference TRBV7-6 and TRBJ1-2): GAGVSQSPRYKVTKRGQDVALRCDPISGHVSLYWYRQALGQGPEFLTYFNYEAQQDKSGLPNDRFSAERPEGSISTLTIQRTEQRDSAMYRCASSSGTGLYGYTFGSGTRLTVV.

The chain uses TRBV30 and TRBJ2-7; D may be TRBD2 (6 bases). V dropped 3 bases and J dropped 6 bases, with 15 bases sitting between them. The CDR3 length is 13 residues. Germline V lookup: CDR1 GTSNPN, CDR2 SVGIG (reference sequence). CDR3 sequence reads: CAWRGGPGLEQYF. The CDR3, as DNA: TGTGCCTGGAGGGGGGGACCTGGGCTCGAGCAGTACTTC.

With regard to this clone: This specimen includes other DNA sequences encoding the same CDR3. CDR3 in DNA: TGTGCCAGCAGCTTGGCCGTAGGAGTAGCAGATACGCAGTATTTT. This codes for CASSLAVGVADTQYF. The chain uses TRBV5-6 and TRBJ2-3, with no clear D. CDR3 length equals 15 residues. Between the trimmed V and J ends, which lost 0 bases and 4 bases, there was a span of 12 bases. Germline V CDR1 and CDR2: SGHDT, YYEEEE.

The chain has TRBV4-3 and TRBJ2-4; D uncertain. The germline gives CDR1 LGHNA, CDR2 YSLEER. The CDR3 covers 13 residues. V dropped 0 bases and J dropped 4 bases, with 4 bases sitting between them. CDR3 in DNA: TGCGCCAGCAGCCAAGATATAAAAAACATTCAGTACTTC. Translation: CASSQDIKNIQYF.

The rearrangement links TRBV29-1 to TRBJ2-1, with D possibly being TRBD1 or TRBD2 (5 bases each). The CDR3 spans 13 residues. V shed 5 bases and J shed 7 bases, with 15 bases lying between them. Germline V gives CDR1 SQVTM, CDR2 ANQGSEA. CDR3 sequence (DNA): TGCAGCGTTTTTGGGCGGTGGGGGAATGAGCAGTTCTTC. Translated, it gives CSVFGRWGNEQFF.

This chain connects TRBV19 to TRBJ1-5; possible D gene TRBD1, 6 bases. The germline V gene has CDR1 LNHDA and CDR2 SQIVND (reference sequence). This CDR3 contains 16 residues. V was trimmed by 3 bases and J by 2 bases, leaving 14 bases between them. In nucleotides, the CDR3 is TGTGCCAGTAGTATTGTTCTCGCAGGGGGCAATCAGCCCCAGCATTTT. Amino acid sequence: CASSIVLAGGNQPQHF.

The V and J genes are TRBV4-2 and TRBJ2-7; D is possibly TRBD1 or TRBD2 (5 bases each). The germline V gene encodes CDR1 LGHNA and CDR2 YNFKEQ. The CDR3 is made up of 16 amino acids. The germline V and J ends were trimmed by 0 bases and 2 bases, with 14 bases remaining between them. CDR3 sequence: CASSQDASRGTYEQYF. CDR3 DNA sequence: TGTGCCAGCAGCCAAGACGCATCGAGGGGAACCTACGAGCAGTACTTC.